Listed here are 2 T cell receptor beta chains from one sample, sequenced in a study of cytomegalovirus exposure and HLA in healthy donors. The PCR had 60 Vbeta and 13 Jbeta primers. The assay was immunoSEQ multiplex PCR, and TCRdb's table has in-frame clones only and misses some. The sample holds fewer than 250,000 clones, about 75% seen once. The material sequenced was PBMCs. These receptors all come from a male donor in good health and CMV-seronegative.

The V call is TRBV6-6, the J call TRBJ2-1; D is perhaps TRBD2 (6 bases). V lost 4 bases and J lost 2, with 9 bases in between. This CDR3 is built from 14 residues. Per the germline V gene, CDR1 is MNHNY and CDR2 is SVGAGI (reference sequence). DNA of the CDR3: TGTGCCAGCAGTTCAGGGAGGACCTACAATGAGCAGTTCTTC. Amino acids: CASSSGRTYNEQFF.

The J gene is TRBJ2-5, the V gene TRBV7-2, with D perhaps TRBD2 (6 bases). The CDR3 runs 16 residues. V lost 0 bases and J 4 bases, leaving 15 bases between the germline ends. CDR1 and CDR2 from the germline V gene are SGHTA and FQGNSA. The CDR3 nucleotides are TGTGCCAGCAGCTTAGCGGGGAGGAAAGGTCGAGAGACCCAGTACTTC. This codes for CASSLAGRKGRETQYF.